The next 22 T cell receptor beta chains were all read from a single sample in a study of CD8+ T cells in alopecia areata. Once RNA had been extracted, it was reverse transcribed into cDNA to act as the sequencing template. TCRdb's copy holds only in-frame clones and misses some; the assay was immunoSEQ multiplex PCR. Of approximately 200,000 clones detected, 50% to 60% appear once; the ten largest clones hold 3% to 3.5%. Treatment in this sample: oral pan-JAK inhibitor, 5-10 mg twice daily. The specimen comprised CD4+ T cells sorted from blood, sampled at week 4, from a patient treated with tofacitinib. Receptors originate from a human donor with alopecia areata.

The rearrangement joins TRBV5-1 to TRBJ2-7; D assignment may be TRBD1 or TRBD2 (5 bases each). The V end lost 4 bases, the J end lost 6 bases, and 14 bases lay between the germline ends. CDR1 and CDR2 (germline): SGHRS, YFSETQ. CDR3 length: 13 amino acids. The CDR3 loop reads CASSIPQGAEQYF. The DNA for the CDR3 is TGCGCCAGCAGCATCCCGCAGGGAGCCGAGCAGTACTTC.

The J gene is TRBJ1-1, the V gene TRBV29-1; possibly TRBD1 for D (5 bases). Germline-derived CDR1 and CDR2 are SQVTM and ANQGSEA. V lost 2 bases to trimming and J lost 6 bases, with 10 bases between them. The CDR3 consists of 12 residues. The CDR3 loop is CSVESPGSEAFF. Written as DNA, the CDR3 is TGCAGCGTTGAATCACCAGGGTCTGAAGCTTTCTTT.

This clone was found a few times. The V call is TRBV29-1, the J call TRBJ1-3; D is undetermined. Looked up from germline, CDR1 is SQVTM and CDR2 is ANQGSEA. V dropped 6 bases and J dropped 3 bases, with 12 bases sitting between them. This CDR3 contains 13 residues. CDR3 coding DNA: TGCAGCGTAACAAGTGGGGTTGGAAACACCATATATTTT. It codes for CSVTSGVGNTIYF.

This chain uses TRBV5-1 with TRBJ2-2; 9 bases are shared with TRBD1. With 4 bases clipped from V and 5 bases from J, the junction kept 3 bases outside the gene matches. In germline, CDR1 is SGHRS, CDR2 YFSETQ. CDR3 length: 14 amino acids. The CDR3 DNA reads as TGCGCCAGCAGCCGAGACAGGGGGACCGGGGAGCTGTTTTTT. The encoded protein is CASSRDRGTGELFF.

This chain links TRBV5-1 with TRBJ2-5; 7 nucleotides align to TRBD2. The V and J ends lost 4 bases and 0 bases, in that order; junction bases with no gene match: 9. The germline gives CDR1 SGHRS, CDR2 YFSETQ. The CDR3 contains 16 residues. In DNA form, the CDR3 reads TGCGCCAGCAGCCAAGGGACTAACCTGTACCAAGAGACCCAGTACTTC. Its protein is CASSQGTNLYQETQYF.

This chain links TRBV7-2 with TRBJ2-5; D is tentatively TRBD1 or TRBD2 (7 bases each). Germline CDR1 SGHTA, CDR2 FQGNSA. CDR3 size: 14 residues. V dropped 5 bases and J dropped 5 bases, with 15 bases sitting between them. DNA of the CDR3: TGTGCCAGCAGCCAGGGGGGGTCCCAGGAGACCCAGTACTTC. It translates to CASSQGGSQETQYF.

This clone was picked up a small number of times. V and J are TRBV5-1 and TRBJ2-1, with 7 bases fitting TRBD2. The CDR3 runs 14 residues. From germline, CDR1 is SGHRS and CDR2 YFSETQ. With V trimmed by 0 bases and J by 6 bases, 3 bases remained unmatched. The CDR3 DNA sequence: TGCGCCAGCAGCTTGGGATCGGGGGGCAATGAGCAGTTCTTC. It translates to CASSLGSGGNEQFF. Filled out from reference TRBV5-1 and TRBJ2-1, the complete variable domain reads KAGVTQTPRYLIKTRGQQVTLSCSPISGHRSVSWYQQTPGQGLQFLFEYFSETQRNKGNFPGRFSGRQFSNSRSEMNVSTLELGDSALYLCASSLGSGGNEQFFGPGTRLTVL.

This sequence joins TRBV2 and TRBJ2-3, with D tentatively TRBD1 (5 bases). CDR3 length equals 13 residues. The germline V gene encodes CDR1 SNHLY and CDR2 FYNNEI. Trimming cost V 0 bases and J 8 bases, with 9 bases left between them. The CDR3 sequence is CASSEAQGGTQYF. The CDR3 DNA follows: TGTGCCAGCAGTGAAGCGCAGGGTGGTACGCAGTATTTT.

The chain is built from TRBV28 and TRBJ1-1, with TRBD1 as a possible D gene (5 bases). The germline V gene encodes CDR1 MDHEN and CDR2 SYDVKM. The CDR3 spans 14 residues. The V end lost 5 bases, the J end lost 4 bases, and 14 bases lay between the germline ends. The CDR3 DNA reads as TGTGCCAGCAGTCCCATCAGGGACGGCACTGAAGCTTTCTTT. Protein product: CASSPIRDGTEAFF.

This chain links TRBV18 with TRBJ1-2; D remains ambiguous. This CDR3 has 12 residues. CDR1 is KGHSH and CDR2 is LQKENI in the germline V gene. The germline V and J ends were trimmed by 0 bases and 8 bases, with 7 bases remaining between them. CDR3 coding DNA: TGTGCCAGCTCACCACCAGGGAAGGGCTACACCTTC. The encoded protein is CASSPPGKGYTF.

This clone appeared once. The chain uses TRBV20-1 and TRBJ1-1; D call uncertain. CDR1 and CDR2 (germline): DFQATT, SNEGSKA (reference sequence). Trimming removed 3 bases at V and 8 bases at J, with 1 base between. The CDR3 is made up of 8 amino acids. In nucleotides, the CDR3 is TGCAGTGCTAGGGAAGCTTTCTTT. Its translation is CSAREAFF.

The V call is TRBV4-1, the J call TRBJ2-3, with D tentatively TRBD2 (5 bases). V was pared by 0 bases and J by 2 bases, with 18 bases between. The CDR3 is 18 residues long. In germline, CDR1 is MGHRA, CDR2 YSYEKL. The CDR3 nucleotides are TGCGCCAGCAGCCAAGAAGGTGGCCAAGGGAGTCACACAGATACGCAGTATTTT. Encoded protein: CASSQEGGQGSHTDTQYF.

The chain combines TRBV30 with TRBJ1-4, with D hard to call. This CDR3 spans 13 amino acids. Between the trimmed V and J ends, which lost 0 bases and 5 bases, there was a span of 7 bases. Germline CDR1 and CDR2: GTSNPN and SVGIG (reference sequence). CDR3 amino acids: CAWSVGLNEKLFF. In DNA form, the CDR3 reads TGTGCCTGGAGTGTGGGCCTCAATGAAAAACTGTTTTTT.

In this sample, this clone turned up once. The chain uses TRBV30 and TRBJ2-5; possible D gene TRBD2, 6 bases. V lost 0 bases, J lost 4 bases, and 12 bases lay in between. Germline V gene lookup returns CDR1 GTSNPN and CDR2 SVGIG (reference sequence). CDR3 length: 14 residues. The CDR3 nucleotides read TGTGCCTGGAGTGTTGGCGGGGTAACAGAGACCCAGTACTTC. Protein product: CAWSVGGVTETQYF.

The rearrangement links TRBV30 to TRBJ1-2; TRBD1 is a possible D gene (6 bases). The length of the CDR3 is 13 residues. Germline CDR1 reads GTSNPN; CDR2 reads SVGIG (reference sequence). The V and J ends lost 2 bases and 3 bases respectively, with 10 bases between them. CDR3 residues: CAWSSGQHYGYTF. CDR3 sequence (DNA): TGTGCCTGGAGTTCAGGACAGCACTATGGCTACACCTTC.

The J gene is TRBJ2-2, the V gene TRBV30; no definite D call. The V and J ends lost 3 bases and 1 base respectively, with 6 bases between them. The CDR3 is 13 residues long. The germline V gene encodes CDR1 GTSNPN and CDR2 SVGIG (reference sequence). In DNA form, the CDR3 reads TGTGCCTGGAGCGGTATGAACACCGGGGAGCTGTTTTTT. Its protein is CAWSGMNTGELFF.

The V call is TRBV9, the J call TRBJ2-6; D could derive from TRBD1 or TRBD2 (6 bases each). Germline V lookup: CDR1 SGDLS, CDR2 YYNGEE. Trimming removed 0 bases at V and 0 bases at J, with 13 bases between. This CDR3 has 18 amino acids. The DNA of the CDR3 is TGTGCCAGCAGCGTAGTTTGGGGGGCCAGCTCTGGGGCCAACGTCCTGACTTTC. This gives the protein CASSVVWGASSGANVLTF. The full variable domain, rest sourced from reference TRBV9 and TRBJ2-6, is DSGVTQTPKHLITATGQRVTLRCSPRSGDLSVYWYQQSLDQGLQFLIQYYNGEERAKGNILERFSAQQFPDLHSELNLSSLELGDSALYFCASSVVWGASSGANVLTFGAGSRLTVL.

V is TRBV2 and J is TRBJ2-7; the D gene is possibly TRBD2 (6 bases). Trimming left V 6 bases short and J 3 bases short, with 15 bases between. Germline loops: CDR1 SNHLY, CDR2 FYNNEI. This CDR3 has 14 amino acids. As DNA, the CDR3 is TGTGCCAGCAGGAGAGGGGACTTAAGCTACGAGCAGTACTTC. This sequence encodes CASRRGDLSYEQYF. The full variable domain, with the rest looked up from reference TRBV2 and TRBJ2-7, is EPEVTQTPSHQVTQMGQEVILRCVPISNHLYFYWYRQILGQKVEFLVSFYNNEISEKSEIFDDQFSVERPDGSNFTLKIRSTKLEDSAMYFCASRRGDLSYEQYFGPGTRLTVT.

The chain joins TRBV6-1 to TRBJ2-5; D is unclear. The CDR3 contains 11 residues. Germline CDR1 and CDR2: MNHNS and SASEGT. Deletions cut 7 bases from V and 3 bases from J, with 6 bases between. For the CDR3, the DNA is TGTGCCAGCACCCAAGAAGAGACCCAGTACTTC. Protein product: CASTQEETQYF.

About this clone itself: Relative to the germline gene, one junction end is altered; a read error may explain this. V is TRBV5-1 and J is TRBJ2-2; the match to TRBD2 covers 8 bases. Germline-derived CDR1 and CDR2 are SGHRS and YFSETQ. This CDR3 contains 15 residues. CDR3 region: CASGGLASNTGKLFF. CDR3 nucleotide sequence: TGCGCCAGCGGTGGACTAGCCTCGAACACCGGGAAGCTGTTTTTT.

The chain uses TRBV5-6 and TRBJ1-2; D gene uncertain. The CDR3 sequence is 16 residues long. Germline assignment: CDR1 SGHDT and CDR2 YYEEEE. V was shortened by 0 bases and J by 4 bases, with 16 bases between the two germline ends. The CDR3 loop is CASSLEWAEALYGYTF. DNA of the CDR3: TGTGCCAGCAGCTTGGAGTGGGCAGAAGCTCTCTATGGCTACACCTTC.

This chain uses TRBV29-1 with TRBJ2-7; D is uncertain. The V and J ends lost 0 bases and 6 bases respectively, with 9 bases between them. The CDR3 extends over 12 amino acids. CDR1 is SQVTM and CDR2 is ANQGSEA in the germline V gene. DNA for the CDR3: TGCAGCGTTGAAGATTCGAGAACCGAGCAGTACTTC. Protein: CSVEDSRTEQYF.